This T cell receptor beta chain originates from a study of T cell repertoires in cytomegalovirus infection. Study details: Through public TCR beta signatures, both CMV infection and matching HLA type were indicated.

TCRdb called the reads again in MiXCR, with one record for every CDR3 protein. The profile covers around 550,000 distinct CDR3 sequences, with around a quarter appearing a single time and around 14% taken by the ten largest. The CDR3 extends over 14 amino acids. Germline CDR1 SGHTA, CDR2 FQGNSA. The V end lost 5 bases, the J end lost 0 bases, and 9 bases lay between the germline ends. Regarding the study as a whole: Dominating the ex vivo response were HLA-C-restricted CMV-specific TCR beta clonotypes.

This clonotype was counted at least ten times. Antigen specificity is unknown. This chain links TRBV7-2 with TRBJ2-3, with D perhaps matching TRBD1 or TRBD2 (5 bases each). This receptor was identified in a human donor in good health (CMV status not recorded). Some clones in this sample may be carry-over from other donors' samples. Specimen: PBMCs. CDR3 nucleotides: TGTGCCAGCAGCCGGGACCCGAGCACAGATACGCAGTATTTT. Translating gives CASSRDPSTDTQYF.